This paragraph covers one T cell receptor (beta chain) sequence. This clonotype was counted a few times. What antigen it recognizes has not been identified. No much larger clone exists at a distance of one base, and base qualities are not known. This specimen comes from a study of T cells in Graves' hyperthyroidism and ophthalmopathy (dated by TCRdb to between 2018 and 2020). In terms of the full investigation: Peripheral blood samples were taken at initial diagnosis, before any treatment was given. TCR V-J signatures able to tell the groups apart were searched for in a discovery cohort of 100 patients, of whom approximately 40 had Graves' ophthalmopathy and roughly 58 had stable Graves' hyperthyroidism. An independent validation cohort of under 20 hyperthyroidism patients and about 16 patients who later progressed to ophthalmopathy tested prospective prediction of ophthalmopathy. The 75 to 100 discovery patients were divided at random into training and test sets in a 7:3 ratio. The study also compared thyroid tissue and blood T-cell repertoires from several Graves' hyperthyroidism patients. After blood sampling, hyperthyroidism patients were treated with methimazole at a starting dose of 30 mg daily, and ophthalmopathy patients were treated with high-dose intravenous methylprednisolone. The paper reports TCR Vbeta CDR3 sequencing of over 120 peripheral blood samples: under 45 ophthalmopathy, 75 to 80 hyperthyroidism and approximately 17 progressor patients. Points the paper makes about the study in general: During validation, the model predicted progression to ophthalmopathy a median of roughly 7.1 months ahead of onset, with roughly 65% sensitivity and 72% to 80% specificity. A model built on a 13 V-J signature distinguished ophthalmopathy from stable hyperthyroidism, reaching 85% to 90% sensitivity and about 81% specificity in cross-validation and 80%/75% in testing. Most expanded thyroid clonotypes (frequency above 0.001) were also detected in blood, suggesting blood repertoires may reflect thyroid immune responses. Sample size was not statistically predetermined, and investigators were not blinded to group allocation.

The TCR beta CDR3 regions were amplified from the RNA transcripts. The TCR CDR3 was subjected to a first round of RT-PCR using the HTBI primer set and the Qiagen OneStep RT-PCR kit. Libraries were constructed in a second round of multiplex PCR, after which size selection and purification were carried out. The libraries were sequenced on an Illumina HiSeq2000 using paired-end 100 bp reads. On the authors' methods: SOAPnuke was used to process the raw data, throwing out any read that contained adapters or uncalled bases, had a mean Phred below 15, or lacked an exact constant-primer or identifier match. High-quality paired reads were merged with COPE v1.2.5, and unique nucleotide sequences were defined as clonotypes. Clonotypes were aligned to IMGT TRBV, TRBD and TRBJ reference segments using MiTCR v1.1. Only V-J combinations with frequency above 0.0001, covering about 99% of repertoires, were analysed. A TCS score was defined as the ratio of F50 (clonal expansion) to E x V (chaos), with BLOSUM62-based TCRdist applied between CDR3 peptides within each V-J. Welch's t-statistics and random forest reduced roughly 530 V-J features to roughly 13, which were used in a naive Bayes classifier (R e1071). TCRdb reworked the public reads: Q25 trimming with fastp, MiXCR clone assembly, productive beta chains retained. Each entry is one CDR3 protein sequence, shown with its most common DNA and genes. In this record, the V and J calls reflect TCRdb's handling and not the investigators' own analysis. The sample table lists about 640,000 distinct CDR3 sequences, around 20% of them with a count of one. About 34% of the sample goes to the ten largest clones.

Ophthalmopathy patients had moderately to severely active disease, Clinical Activity Score of at least 3, NOSPECS grade of at least 4, and duration under 3 months. The study excluded patients with uncontrolled infections, other autoimmune diseases, pregnancy or lactation. Diagnoses were established on the basis of clinical symptoms, serum thyroxine and TRAb, thyroid ultrasound, and orbital computed tomography. PBMCs were isolated from about 10 ml of fresh peripheral blood by Ficoll-Paque density gradient centrifugation. Total RNA was extracted with Trizol reagent, and quality was checked on an Agilent 2100 Bioanalyzer. The V and J ends are trimmed by 10 bases and 2 bases, leaving 11 bases between them. The CDR3, cysteine through phenylalanine, is 12 amino acids long. The read is trimmed to its CDR3 DNA, 36 bases read in frame from base 1. Per the germline V gene, SNHLY is the CDR1 and FYNNEI is the CDR2.

The chain was built from TRBV2 and TRBJ1-1; the D gene is possibly TRBD1, with 6 bases matching. Sequencing input: blood. The receptor's source is a man younger than 45 with Graves' ophthalmopathy. The DNA is as follows: TGTGCCACTGAGGGGGGAAACACTGAAGCTTTCTTT. Its translation is CATEGGNTEAFF.